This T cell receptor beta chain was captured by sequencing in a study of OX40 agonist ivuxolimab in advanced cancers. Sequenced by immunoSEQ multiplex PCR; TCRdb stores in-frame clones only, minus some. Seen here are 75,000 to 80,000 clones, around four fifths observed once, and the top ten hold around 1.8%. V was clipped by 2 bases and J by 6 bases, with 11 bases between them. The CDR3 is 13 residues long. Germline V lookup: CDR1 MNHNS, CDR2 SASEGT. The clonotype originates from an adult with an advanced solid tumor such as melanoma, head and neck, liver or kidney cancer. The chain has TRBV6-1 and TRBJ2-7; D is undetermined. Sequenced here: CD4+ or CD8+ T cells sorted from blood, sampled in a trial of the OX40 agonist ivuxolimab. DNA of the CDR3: TGTGCCAGCAGTGAATCGTGGTCTAGCGAGCAGTACTTC. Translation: CASSESWSSEQYF.